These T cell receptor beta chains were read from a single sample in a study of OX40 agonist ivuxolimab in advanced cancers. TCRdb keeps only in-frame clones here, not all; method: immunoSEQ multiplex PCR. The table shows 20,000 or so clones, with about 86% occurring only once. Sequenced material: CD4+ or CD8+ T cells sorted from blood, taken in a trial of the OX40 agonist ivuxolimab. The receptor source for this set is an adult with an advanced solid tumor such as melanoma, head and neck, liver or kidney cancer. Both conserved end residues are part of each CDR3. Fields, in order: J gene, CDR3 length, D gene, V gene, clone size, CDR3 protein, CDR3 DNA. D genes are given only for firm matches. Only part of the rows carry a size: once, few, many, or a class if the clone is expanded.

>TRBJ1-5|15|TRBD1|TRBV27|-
CASSLTGENNQPQHF
TGTGCCAGCAGTCTAACAGGGGAGAACAATCAGCCCCAGCATTTT
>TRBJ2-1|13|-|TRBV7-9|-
CASSLVVYNEQFF
TGTGCCAGCAGCTTAGTGGTATACAATGAGCAGTTCTTC
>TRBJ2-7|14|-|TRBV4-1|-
CASSPLGVGGEQYF
TGCGCCAGCAGCCCGTTAGGGGTAGGGGGCGAGCAGTACTTC
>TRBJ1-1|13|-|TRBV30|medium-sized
CAWTASPPTEAFF
TGTGCCTGGACGGCCAGCCCCCCAACTGAAGCTTTCTTT
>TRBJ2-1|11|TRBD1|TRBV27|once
CASSFGQGKFF
TGTGCCAGCAGTTTTGGACAGGGGAAGTTCTTC
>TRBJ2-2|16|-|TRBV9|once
CASSVGIGGETGELFF
TGTGCCAGCAGCGTAGGTATAGGGGGTGAAACCGGGGAGCTGTTTTTT
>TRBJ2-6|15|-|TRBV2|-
CASSPDPSGANVLAF
TGTGCCAGCAGTCCCGACCCCTCTGGGGCCAACGTCCTGGCTTTC
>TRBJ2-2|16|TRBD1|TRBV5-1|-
CASSYGRTGGTGELFF
TGCGCCAGCAGTTATGGCCGGACAGGGGGCACCGGGGAGCTGTTTTTT
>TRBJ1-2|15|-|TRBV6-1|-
CASSEFGGRNYGYTF
TGTGCCAGCAGTGAATTTGGGGGGAGAAACTATGGCTACACCTTC
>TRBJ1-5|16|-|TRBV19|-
CASSTRGGGGNQPQHF
TGTGCCAGTAGTACCCGGGGTGGGGGGGGAAATCAGCCCCAGCATTTT
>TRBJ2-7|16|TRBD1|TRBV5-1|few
CASSWGMGQGKYEQYF
TGCGCCAGCAGTTGGGGGATGGGACAGGGGAAATACGAGCAGTACTTC
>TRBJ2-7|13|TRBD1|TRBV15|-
CATSVGQNYEQYF
TGTGCCACCAGCGTGGGACAGAACTACGAGCAGTACTTC
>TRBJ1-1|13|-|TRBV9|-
CASGDTLSTEAFF
TGTGCCAGCGGGGACACCTTGAGCACTGAAGCTTTCTTT
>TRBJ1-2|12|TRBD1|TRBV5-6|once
CASSYGTGSDTF
TGTGCCAGCAGCTACGGGACAGGGAGTGATACCTTC
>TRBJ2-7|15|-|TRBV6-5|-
CASRPTEWGNYEQYF
TGTGCCAGCAGGCCTACAGAATGGGGAAACTACGAGCAGTACTTC
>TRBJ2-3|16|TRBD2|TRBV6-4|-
CASSDSTSGGQDTQYF
TGTGCCAGCAGTGACTCGACTAGCGGGGGCCAGGATACGCAGTATTTT
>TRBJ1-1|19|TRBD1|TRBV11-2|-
CASSLIFPDRVAQDTEAFF
TGTGCCAGCAGCTTAATTTTCCCGGACAGGGTGGCTCAAGACACTGAAGCTTTCTTT
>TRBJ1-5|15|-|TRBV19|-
CASSIDYYSNQPQHF
TGTGCCAGTAGTATAGACTATTATAGCAATCAGCCCCAGCATTTT
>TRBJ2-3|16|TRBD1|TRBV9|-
CASSGSGQEVTDTQYF
TGTGCCAGCAGCGGATCGGGACAGGAGGTCACAGATACGCAGTATTTT
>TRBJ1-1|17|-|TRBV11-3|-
CASSRSWLPRRNTEAFF
TGTGCCAGCAGCCGTAGTTGGCTGCCACGTCGGAACACTGAAGCTTTCTTT
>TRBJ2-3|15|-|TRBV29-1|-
CSVDRGDSLTDTQYF
TGCAGCGTTGATCGGGGGGACAGCCTCACAGATACGCAGTATTTT
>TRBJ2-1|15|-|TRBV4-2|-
CASSQVPQTDNEQFF
TGTGCCAGCAGCCAAGTACCTCAAACCGACAATGAGCAGTTCTTC
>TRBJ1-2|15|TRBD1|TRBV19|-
CASSIGATGSHGYTF
TGTGCCAGTAGTATAGGGGCGACAGGGAGCCATGGCTACACCTTC
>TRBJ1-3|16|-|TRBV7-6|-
CASSLVTGSSGNTIYF
TGTGCCAGCAGCTTAGTAACGGGGAGCTCTGGAAACACCATATATTTT
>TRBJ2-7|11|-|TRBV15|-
CATGLGAEQYF
TGTGCCACCGGGCTGGGGGCCGAGCAGTACTTC
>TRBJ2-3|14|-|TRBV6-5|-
CASSGGPSTDTQYF
TGTGCCAGCAGCGGGGGGCCTAGCACAGATACGCAGTATTTT
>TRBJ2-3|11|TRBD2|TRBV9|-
CASGGEDTQYF
TGTGCCAGCGGGGGGGAAGATACGCAGTATTTT
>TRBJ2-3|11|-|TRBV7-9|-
CASSLNSSQYF
TGTGCCAGCAGCTTAAACTCTTCCCAGTATTTT
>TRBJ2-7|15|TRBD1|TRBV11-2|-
CASSLGGGPSYEQYF
TGTGCCAGCAGCTTAGGAGGGGGCCCCTCCTACGAGCAGTACTTC
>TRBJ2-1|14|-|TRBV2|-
CASSEAPQRLEQFF
TGTGCCAGCAGTGAAGCGCCCCAGAGGCTTGAGCAGTTCTTC
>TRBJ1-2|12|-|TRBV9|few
CASSPGTYGYTF
TGTGCCAGCAGCCCCGGGACCTATGGCTACACCTTC
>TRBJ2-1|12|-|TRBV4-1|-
CASGGASEEQFF
TGCGCCAGCGGGGGGGCATCGGAAGAGCAGTTCTTC
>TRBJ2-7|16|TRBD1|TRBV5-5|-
CASSLWVGQVSYEQYF
TGTGCCAGCAGCTTGTGGGTGGGACAGGTCTCCTACGAGCAGTACTTC
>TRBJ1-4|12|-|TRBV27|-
CASSLVGEELFF
TGTGCCAGCAGCCTAGTTGGGGAGGAACTGTTTTTT
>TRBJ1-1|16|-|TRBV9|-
CASSPEEGLMNTEAFF
TGTGCCAGCAGCCCCGAGGAGGGACTTATGAACACTGAAGCTTTCTTT
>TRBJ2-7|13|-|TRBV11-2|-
CASSLGGIYEQYF
TGTGCCAGCAGCTTAGGGGGGATCTACGAGCAGTACTTC
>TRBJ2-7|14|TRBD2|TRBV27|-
CASSFGGIAYEQYF
TGTGCCAGCAGTTTCGGGGGGATCGCCTACGAGCAGTACTTC
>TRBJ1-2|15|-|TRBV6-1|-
CASSELGVANYGYTF
TGTGCCAGCAGTGAGCTTGGCGTAGCTAACTATGGCTACACCTTC
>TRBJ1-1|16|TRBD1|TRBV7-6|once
CASSLARGTGGTEAFF
TGCGCCAGCAGCTTAGCCCGTGGGACAGGAGGCACTGAAGCTTTCTTT